The rows below give T cell receptor beta chains drawn from one sample of a study of OX40 agonist ivuxolimab in advanced cancers. The repertoire was sequenced with immunoSEQ multiplex PCR; TCRdb's copy has only in-frame clones and lacks some. The sample yields fewer than 60,000 clones, approximately 90% seen once. Source: CD4+ or CD8+ T cells sorted from blood, taken in a trial of the OX40 agonist ivuxolimab. These receptors all come from an adult with an advanced solid tumor such as melanoma, head and neck, liver or kidney cancer. CDR3s include the opening cysteine and the closing phenylalanine or tryptophan. A D gene is named only where the DNA matches it firmly. Only part of the rows carry a size: once, few, many, or a class if the clone is expanded.

D gene	J gene	V gene	clone size	CDR3 protein	CDR3 DNA
NA	TRBJ1-1	TRBV28	NA	CASSFNGYTEAFF	TGTGCCAGCAGTTTTAATGGGTACACTGAAGCTTTCTTT
NA	TRBJ2-7	TRBV28	NA	CASSPLVIAAYEQYF	TGTGCCAGCAGCCCTCTTGTAATAGCAGCCTACGAGCAGTACTTC
NA	TRBJ2-7	TRBV7-2	NA	CASSFRDSINYEQYF	TGTGCCAGCAGCTTCCGGGACTCAATTAACTACGAGCAGTACTTC
NA	TRBJ1-6	TRBV19	NA	CASSLTRDSPLHF	TGTGCCAGTAGCCTCACAAGGGATTCACCCCTCCACTTT
TRBD1	TRBJ1-4	TRBV9	NA	CASSVGDRGHEKLFF	TGTGCCAGCAGCGTAGGGGACAGGGGTCATGAAAAACTGTTTTTT
TRBD1	TRBJ1-2	TRBV14	NA	CASSQQGGGYTF	TGTGCCAGCAGCCAGCAGGGGGGTGGCTACACCTTC
NA	TRBJ2-2	TRBV6-4	NA	CASSDTRGFANTGELFF	TGTGCCAGCAGTGACACCCGCGGGTTCGCGAACACCGGGGAGCTGTTTTTT
NA	TRBJ2-5	TRBV7-2	NA	CASSPQGGETQYF	TGTGCCAGCAGCCCACAAGGGGGAGAGACCCAGTACTTC
NA	TRBJ1-5	TRBV19	NA	CASRARSGNQPQHF	TGTGCCAGTAGGGCCCGCTCGGGCAATCAGCCCCAGCATTTT
NA	TRBJ1-2	TRBV2	NA	CASSPSQGNYGYTF	TGTGCCAGCAGTCCCTCGCAGGGAAACTATGGCTACACCTTC
TRBD1	TRBJ1-2	TRBV7-2	NA	CASRMDRQNYGYTF	TGTGCCAGCAGGATGGACAGGCAAAACTATGGCTACACCTTC
TRBD1	TRBJ2-1	TRBV19	NA	CASSMQGADNEQFF	TGTGCCAGTAGTATGCAGGGGGCGGACAATGAGCAGTTCTTC
TRBD2	TRBJ2-5	TRBV9	NA	CASSVPGGETQYF	TGTGCCAGCAGCGTACCGGGAGGGGAGACCCAGTACTTC
NA	TRBJ2-1	TRBV9	NA	CASSVGDWNEQFF	TGTGCCAGCAGCGTAGGCGATTGGAATGAGCAGTTCTTC
TRBD1	TRBJ2-7	TRBV18	NA	CASSAQRGTGVLEQYF	TGTGCCAGCTCAGCCCAGCGGGGGACAGGGGTGCTCGAGCAGTACTTC
NA	TRBJ2-5	TRBV4-1	few	CASSQERGAGQETQYF	TGCGCCAGCAGCCAAGAGAGGGGGGCCGGGCAAGAGACCCAGTACTTC
TRBD2	TRBJ2-3	TRBV7-6	NA	CASSLGSGGAADTQYF	TGTGCCAGCAGCTTAGGTAGCGGGGGGGCCGCAGATACGCAGTATTTT
TRBD1	TRBJ1-1	TRBV12-5	NA	CASGKDRLNTEAFF	TGTGCTAGTGGTAAGGACAGGCTTAACACTGAAGCTTTCTTT
NA	TRBJ1-2	TRBV7-9	once	CASSLRMEAYGYTF	TGTGCCAGCAGCTTGCGCATGGAGGCCTATGGCTACACCTTC
TRBD1	TRBJ1-1	TRBV7-3	NA	CASSLERGRRAFF	TGTGCCAGCAGCTTAGAGAGGGGGCGGAGGGCTTTCTTT
TRBD2	TRBJ2-7	TRBV9	NA	CASSQPGTSVYEQYF	TGTGCCAGCAGCCAGCCCGGGACTAGCGTCTACGAGCAGTACTTC
TRBD1	TRBJ2-1	TRBV6-6	NA	CASSYLDRGMDNEQFF	TGTGCCAGCAGTTATTTGGACAGGGGAATGGACAATGAGCAGTTCTTC
NA	TRBJ1-1	TRBV7-9	NA	CASSLGPAGEAFF	TGTGCCAGCAGCTTAGGGCCGGCGGGTGAAGCTTTCTTT
NA	TRBJ1-1	TRBV4-1	few	CASSQEGQRYRAFF	TGCGCCAGCAGCCAAGAAGGGCAGCGATATCGAGCTTTCTTT
NA	TRBJ1-2	TRBV5-6	NA	CASSLGAGEEHGYTF	TGTGCCAGCAGCTTAGGTGCAGGGGAGGAGCATGGCTACACCTTC
TRBD2	TRBJ2-7	TRBV6-6	NA	CASSLSGSYEQYF	TGTGCCAGCAGCCTTAGCGGGAGTTACGAGCAGTACTTC
NA	TRBJ2-3	TRBV4-1	NA	CASSPVDGPDTQYF	TGCGCCAGCAGCCCCGTGGACGGCCCGGATACGCAGTATTTT
TRBD1	TRBJ2-5	TRBV7-9	NA	CASSLLDRVETQYF	TGTGCCAGCAGCTTACTCGACAGGGTTGAGACCCAGTACTTC
TRBD1	TRBJ1-2	TRBV2	once	CASGPRGTGKDYGYTF	TGTGCCAGCGGACCTAGAGGGACAGGGAAGGACTATGGCTACACCTTC
NA	TRBJ1-2	TRBV4-1	NA	CASSQETGNYGYTF	TGCGCCAGCAGCCAGGAAACAGGGAACTATGGCTACACCTTC
NA	TRBJ2-7	TRBV27	NA	CASRQLLSSYEQYF	TGTGCCAGCAGGCAGCTCCTCTCCTCCTACGAGCAGTACTTC